This T cell receptor (beta chain) was identified during a study of molecular identifiers for immune sequencing clone quantification. Findings and limits, study-wide: Identical TCR molecules can share a barcode, and this sharing could underestimate highly expanded clone sizes.

Every naive CD8 library was made from between about 18,000 and 1,100,000 sorted cells with 10%, 30% or 50% RNA. This clonotype was counted many times. What it binds is not known. The V and J ends lost 6 bases and 2 bases respectively, with 17 bases between them. Germline CDR1 is MNHEY and CDR2 is SMNVEV (reference sequence). The CDR3 covers 15 residues. In TCRdb, the PCR reads were re-called with MiXCR into one record per CDR3 protein. This sample carries 85,000 to 100,000 distinct CDR3 sequences, approximately 22% of them seen once, and the ten largest clones take about 0.95%. Sequencing used naive CD8+ T cells from blood, with Jurkat cell RNA spiked in. Stated subset: FACS-sorted CD8+CD4-CCR7+CD45RA+ naive T cells. The source of this sequence is a human donor in good health. Some libraries in this study had Jurkat cell RNA spiked in. The chain employs TRBV27 and TRBJ2-7; D is unresolved. The DNA for the CDR3 is TGTGCCAGCAGCCCCCAGGCTGGCCTGGCCTACGAGCAGTACTTC. Protein: CASSPQAGLAYEQYF.